The rows below give T cell receptor beta chains drawn from one sample of a study of T cell responses to AZD1222 COVID-19 vaccine. Sequencing used immunoSEQ multiplex PCR; TCRdb keeps in-frame clones, though not all of them. The repertoire has approximately 150,000 clones, about 92% of them found once; the top ten carry under 2%. The sample was peripheral blood, taken 28 days after the second AZD1222 dose. The origin of the receptors is an adult who received the AZD1222 COVID-19 vaccine. Both conserved end residues are part of each CDR3. Each record gives: CDR3 length, D gene, J gene, V gene, clone size, CDR3 protein, CDR3 DNA. A D gene is named only where the DNA matches it firmly. Clone size is given for some rows only: seen once, a few or many times, or a class if the clone is expanded.

cdr3_length: 13; d_call: -; j_call: TRBJ1-1; v_call: TRBV12-3/TRBV12-4; clone_size: -; cdr3_aa: CASSLTGNTEAFF; cdr3_nt: TGTGCCAGCAGTTTGACAGGGAACACTGAAGCTTTCTTT
cdr3_length: 15; d_call: -; j_call: TRBJ1-6; v_call: TRBV10-3; clone_size: -; cdr3_aa: CAISAHGAGNSPLHF; cdr3_nt: TGTGCCATCAGTGCCCATGGGGCTGGGAACTCACCCCTCCACTTT
cdr3_length: 14; d_call: -; j_call: TRBJ2-6; v_call: TRBV30; clone_size: -; cdr3_aa: CACKTGEGANVLTF; cdr3_nt: TGTGCCTGCAAAACAGGCGAAGGGGCCAACGTCCTGACTTTC
cdr3_length: 15; d_call: -; j_call: TRBJ2-2; v_call: TRBV7-2; clone_size: -; cdr3_aa: CASSLQTSSTGELFF; cdr3_nt: TGTGCCAGCAGCCTCCAGACTAGTTCCACCGGGGAGCTGTTTTTT
cdr3_length: 14; d_call: -; j_call: TRBJ1-5; v_call: TRBV24-1; clone_size: -; cdr3_aa: CATSDGSENQPQHF; cdr3_nt: TGTGCCACCAGTGATGGGTCGGAAAATCAGCCCCAGCATTTT
cdr3_length: 14; d_call: -; j_call: TRBJ2-7; v_call: TRBV5-6; clone_size: -; cdr3_aa: CASSTVTQPYEQYF; cdr3_nt: TGTGCCAGCAGCACCGTGACGCAACCCTACGAGCAGTACTTC
cdr3_length: 16; d_call: TRBD1; j_call: TRBJ2-7; v_call: TRBV6-6; clone_size: once; cdr3_aa: CASSYFRDRDSYEQYF; cdr3_nt: TGTGCCAGCAGTTATTTCCGGGACAGAGACTCCTACGAGCAGTACTTC
cdr3_length: 12; d_call: -; j_call: TRBJ1-1; v_call: TRBV21-1; clone_size: -; cdr3_aa: CASTSRGTEAFF; cdr3_nt: TGTGCCAGCACCTCCAGGGGCACTGAAGCTTTCTTT
cdr3_length: 18; d_call: -; j_call: TRBJ2-6; v_call: TRBV5-1; clone_size: -; cdr3_aa: CASSLAVGPAAGANVLTF; cdr3_nt: TGCGCCAGCAGCTTGGCGGTAGGCCCCGCGGCTGGGGCCAACGTCCTGACTTTC
cdr3_length: 15; d_call: -; j_call: TRBJ2-5; v_call: TRBV27; clone_size: -; cdr3_aa: CASSLLRGSKETQYF; cdr3_nt: TGTGCCAGCAGTTTATTGAGGGGAAGTAAAGAGACCCAGTACTTC
cdr3_length: 14; d_call: -; j_call: TRBJ1-1; v_call: TRBV5-4; clone_size: -; cdr3_aa: CASSPTGPNTEAFF; cdr3_nt: TGTGCCAGCAGCCCCACCGGGCCAAACACTGAAGCTTTCTTT
cdr3_length: 13; d_call: -; j_call: TRBJ1-1; v_call: TRBV30; clone_size: once; cdr3_aa: CACSRDWGTEAFF; cdr3_nt: TGTGCCTGCTCCAGGGACTGGGGCACTGAAGCTTTCTTT
cdr3_length: 18; d_call: -; j_call: TRBJ1-2; v_call: TRBV21-1; clone_size: once; cdr3_aa: CASSKGGQGSLLPYGYTF; cdr3_nt: TGTGCCAGCAGCAAAGGGGGACAGGGGTCCCTTCTTCCCTATGGCTACACCTTC
cdr3_length: 13; d_call: -; j_call: TRBJ2-7; v_call: TRBV30; clone_size: -; cdr3_aa: CAWTTGISYEQYF; cdr3_nt: TGTGCCTGGACTACAGGGATCTCCTACGAGCAGTACTTC
cdr3_length: 13; d_call: -; j_call: TRBJ2-7; v_call: TRBV6-5; clone_size: -; cdr3_aa: CASSYSILGEQYF; cdr3_nt: TGTGCCAGCAGTTACTCGATTTTGGGCGAGCAGTACTTC
cdr3_length: 15; d_call: -; j_call: TRBJ1-3; v_call: TRBV7-6; clone_size: -; cdr3_aa: CASSLGRSSGNTIYF; cdr3_nt: TGTGCCAGCAGCTTAGGCAGGAGCTCTGGAAACACCATATATTTT
cdr3_length: 14; d_call: -; j_call: TRBJ2-7; v_call: TRBV7-3; clone_size: once; cdr3_aa: CASSLGAGSYEQYF; cdr3_nt: TGTGCCAGCAGCTTAGGCGCGGGCTCCTACGAGCAGTACTTC
cdr3_length: 16; d_call: TRBD2; j_call: TRBJ2-1; v_call: TRBV4-3; clone_size: -; cdr3_aa: CASSHVREVPDNEQFF; cdr3_nt: TGCGCCAGCAGCCATGTACGGGAGGTACCGGACAATGAGCAGTTCTTC
cdr3_length: 16; d_call: TRBD1; j_call: TRBJ1-3; v_call: TRBV4-1; clone_size: once; cdr3_aa: CASSPPGTGVVSTIYF; cdr3_nt: TGCGCCAGCAGCCCACCCGGGACAGGGGTTGTTAGCACCATATATTTT
cdr3_length: 17; d_call: TRBD2; j_call: TRBJ2-5; v_call: TRBV5-1; clone_size: -; cdr3_aa: CASSLAGTSGSWETQYF; cdr3_nt: TGCGCCAGCAGCTTGGCAGGGACTAGCGGGAGTTGGGAGACCCAGTACTTC
cdr3_length: 13; d_call: -; j_call: TRBJ1-5; v_call: TRBV6-2/TRBV6-3; clone_size: -; cdr3_aa: CASSYLRGQPQHF; cdr3_nt: TGTGCCAGCAGTTATCTCAGGGGACAGCCCCAGCATTTT
cdr3_length: 13; d_call: -; j_call: TRBJ2-1; v_call: TRBV18; clone_size: -; cdr3_aa: CASSPQGNNEQFF; cdr3_nt: TGTGCCAGCTCACCACAGGGGAACAATGAGCAGTTCTTC
cdr3_length: 15; d_call: TRBD1; j_call: TRBJ2-3; v_call: TRBV18; clone_size: -; cdr3_aa: CASSPGTGGKGTQYF; cdr3_nt: TGTGCCAGCTCACCCGGGACAGGGGGCAAAGGTACGCAGTATTTT
cdr3_length: 14; d_call: -; j_call: TRBJ1-6; v_call: TRBV11-2; clone_size: -; cdr3_aa: CASSLQGFGSPLHF; cdr3_nt: TGTGCCAGCAGCTTACAGGGTTTCGGTTCACCCCTCCACTTT
cdr3_length: 16; d_call: TRBD1; j_call: TRBJ1-5; v_call: TRBV7-8; clone_size: -; cdr3_aa: CASSLAGSGGGQPQHF; cdr3_nt: TGTGCCAGCAGCTTAGCGGGGTCAGGGGGCGGTCAGCCCCAGCATTTT
cdr3_length: 13; d_call: -; j_call: TRBJ2-2; v_call: TRBV19; clone_size: -; cdr3_aa: CASNGMGTGELFF; cdr3_nt: TGTGCCAGTAATGGGATGGGCACCGGGGAGCTGTTTTTT
cdr3_length: 13; d_call: -; j_call: TRBJ2-7; v_call: TRBV14; clone_size: -; cdr3_aa: CASRQNQRGREYF; cdr3_nt: TGTGCCAGCAGACAAAACCAGAGGGGGAGGGAGTACTTC
cdr3_length: 15; d_call: -; j_call: TRBJ2-1; v_call: TRBV7-3; clone_size: -; cdr3_aa: CASSPRTATYNEQFF; cdr3_nt: TGTGCCAGCAGCCCCCGGACAGCGACCTACAATGAGCAGTTCTTC
cdr3_length: 14; d_call: -; j_call: TRBJ1-5; v_call: TRBV2; clone_size: -; cdr3_aa: CASSETNSNQPQHF; cdr3_nt: TGTGCCAGCAGCGAAACAAATAGCAATCAGCCCCAGCATTTT
cdr3_length: 15; d_call: -; j_call: TRBJ1-2; v_call: TRBV4-1; clone_size: -; cdr3_aa: CASSPPTRTDYGYTF; cdr3_nt: TGCGCCAGCAGCCCTCCTACCCGGACGGACTATGGCTACACCTTC
cdr3_length: 15; d_call: -; j_call: TRBJ1-5; v_call: TRBV7-2; clone_size: -; cdr3_aa: CASSWDNGSNQPQHF; cdr3_nt: TGTGCCAGCAGCTGGGACAACGGGAGCAATCAGCCCCAGCATTTT
cdr3_length: 14; d_call: -; j_call: TRBJ1-3; v_call: TRBV4-3; clone_size: once; cdr3_aa: CASSQEPDGNTIYF; cdr3_nt: TGCGCCAGCAGCCAAGAACCAGATGGAAACACCATATATTTT
cdr3_length: 16; d_call: -; j_call: TRBJ2-5; v_call: TRBV18; clone_size: -; cdr3_aa: CASSPLLTGRGETQYF; cdr3_nt: TGTGCCAGCTCACCACTCTTGACAGGGCGGGGAGAGACCCAGTACTTC
cdr3_length: 15; d_call: TRBD1; j_call: TRBJ1-4; v_call: TRBV5-1; clone_size: -; cdr3_aa: CASSPGQGYNEKLFF; cdr3_nt: TGCGCCAGCAGCCCGGGACAGGGGTATAATGAAAAACTGTTTTTT
cdr3_length: 14; d_call: TRBD1; j_call: TRBJ1-5; v_call: TRBV28; clone_size: -; cdr3_aa: CASSPDRGHQPQHF; cdr3_nt: TGTGCCAGCAGTCCCGACAGGGGGCATCAGCCCCAGCATTTT
cdr3_length: 16; d_call: -; j_call: TRBJ2-1; v_call: TRBV4-1; clone_size: -; cdr3_aa: CASSQGPGHSSNEQFF; cdr3_nt: TGCGCCAGCAGCCAAGGGCCGGGACACTCATCAAATGAGCAGTTCTTC
cdr3_length: 13; d_call: -; j_call: TRBJ2-7; v_call: TRBV7-8; clone_size: -; cdr3_aa: CASSTRVPYEQYF; cdr3_nt: TGTGCCAGCAGCACCAGGGTTCCCTACGAGCAGTACTTC
cdr3_length: 17; d_call: TRBD1; j_call: TRBJ1-5; v_call: TRBV19; clone_size: -; cdr3_aa: CASSKRTGGASGQPQHF; cdr3_nt: TGTGCCAGTAGTAAAAGGACAGGGGGCGCGTCGGGACAGCCCCAGCATTTT
cdr3_length: 12; d_call: -; j_call: TRBJ2-1; v_call: TRBV27; clone_size: -; cdr3_aa: CASSPNPSGQFF; cdr3_nt: TGTGCCAGCAGTCCCAACCCCTCCGGGCAGTTCTTC
cdr3_length: 16; d_call: TRBD1; j_call: TRBJ1-3; v_call: TRBV6-5; clone_size: -; cdr3_aa: CASSYSRTGYGNTIYF; cdr3_nt: TGTGCCAGCAGTTACTCGAGGACAGGGTACGGAAACACCATATATTTT
cdr3_length: 16; d_call: TRBD2; j_call: TRBJ2-1; v_call: TRBV19; clone_size: few; cdr3_aa: CASSPKGLAGENEQFF; cdr3_nt: TGTGCCAGTAGTCCGAAGGGACTAGCGGGGGAGAATGAGCAGTTCTTC
cdr3_length: 15; d_call: -; j_call: TRBJ2-1; v_call: TRBV10-1; clone_size: -; cdr3_aa: CASSELGVEYNEQFF; cdr3_nt: TGCGCCAGCAGTGAACTGGGAGTCGAATACAATGAGCAGTTCTTC
cdr3_length: 14; d_call: -; j_call: TRBJ1-2; v_call: TRBV19; clone_size: -; cdr3_aa: CASSSSAEVYGYTF; cdr3_nt: TGTGCCAGTAGTTCTTCGGCAGAAGTCTATGGCTACACCTTC
cdr3_length: 13; d_call: -; j_call: TRBJ1-5; v_call: TRBV15; clone_size: once; cdr3_aa: CATSRDRGRPQHF; cdr3_nt: TGTGCCACCAGCAGAGATCGAGGGCGGCCCCAGCATTTT